This T cell receptor beta chain was captured in a study of spatial heterogeneity in lung cancer. By its share, this clonotype is medium-sized. V was shortened by 4 bases and J by 6 bases, with 6 bases between the two germline ends. CDR3 length: 10 residues. Germline-derived CDR1 and CDR2 are SQVTM and ANQGSEA. Indicated time point: sample taken at primary tumor resection. Each CDR3 protein is one row after TCRdb ran MiXCR on the 5' RACE reads. The profile shows roughly 25,000 distinct CDR3 sequences, about 4.7% of them singletons. The sequencing used PBMCs, collected at surgery. The receptor was derived from a male donor with early-stage non-small cell lung cancer. The chain carries TRBV29-1 and TRBJ2-5; D not certain. In DNA form, the CDR3 reads TGCAGCGTTGCAGTAAAGACCCAGTACTTC. This translates into CSVAVKTQYF.